The 9 T cell receptor beta chains reported below all come from one sample, sequenced in a study of T-cell memory formation after mild COVID-19. TCRdb called the 5' RACE reads again in MiXCR, with one record for every CDR3 protein. The profile shows roughly 600,000 distinct CDR3 sequences, more than 15% of them singletons. Sequenced: PBMCs or a T cell subset sorted from them (not recorded which). These receptors came from an adult woman who had mild COVID-19 (a few samples of this study predate the infection). Cell type and time point are not known.

The chain uses TRBV28 and TRBJ1-2; the D gene is possibly TRBD1 (5 bases). There are 16 residues in the CDR3. Germline V gene data show CDR1 as MDHEN and CDR2 as SYDVKM. V was pared by 8 bases and J by 8 bases, with 27 bases between. The CDR3 DNA sequence: TGTGCCAGCGACCAACGGGGGACCGAATATGAATGGGGCTACACCTTC. It translates to CASDQRGTEYEWGYTF.

This clonotype was counted a few times. This chain joins TRBV4-1 and TRBJ2-5; D is tentatively TRBD1 or TRBD2 (5 bases each). This CDR3 comprises 13 residues. From germline, CDR1 is MGHRA and CDR2 YSYEKL. The V and J ends lost 1 base and 7 bases respectively, with 10 bases between them. This chain's CDR3 is CASSQGGEGTQYF. CDR3 nucleotides: TGCGCCAGCAGCCAAGGGGGCGAGGGGACCCAGTACTTC.

The chain carries TRBV5-1 and TRBJ1-1, with D tentatively TRBD1 (6 bases). The germline gives CDR1 SGHRS, CDR2 YFSETQ. This CDR3 region has 13 residues. With 5 bases removed from V and 4 bases from J, the gap between germline ends came to 12 bases. The CDR3 DNA is TGCGCCAGCAGACCAACAGGGTCCACTGAAGCTTTCTTT. Its translation: CASRPTGSTEAFF.

This clonotype was seen only a few times. V gene TRBV27 combines with J gene TRBJ2-4; weak D call: TRBD2 (6 bases). This CDR3 region has 19 residues. V lost 3 bases to trimming and J lost 4 bases, with 25 bases between them. The germline gives CDR1 MNHEY, CDR2 SMNVEV (reference sequence). CDR3 amino acids: CASSFPVLPDQRAKNIQYF. The CDR3 bases are TGTGCCAGCAGTTTTCCCGTCCTTCCTGATCAGCGGGCTAAAAACATTCAGTACTTC.

This clonotype was detected a few times. This chain connects TRBV7-6 to TRBJ1-3; D is perhaps TRBD1 (5 bases). CDR3 length: 15 residues. V lost 5 bases to trimming and J lost 0 bases, with 11 bases between them. CDR1 and CDR2 from the germline V gene are SGHVS and FNYEAQ. The CDR3 bases are TGTGCCAGCAGCCAAATGCAGGGCTCTGGAAACACCATATATTTT. Translated: CASSQMQGSGNTIYF. Complete variable domain (other parts from reference TRBV7-6 and TRBJ1-3): GAGVSQSPRYKVTKRGQDVALRCDPISGHVSLYWYRQALGQGPEFLTYFNYEAQQDKSGLPNDRFSAERPEGSISTLTIQRTEQRDSAMYRCASSQMQGSGNTIYFGEGSWLTVV.

This chain uses TRBV9 with TRBJ1-5; D call uncertain. The ends were cut back, 0 bases at V and 0 bases at J, with 4 bases in the middle. The CDR3 covers 14 residues. Germline CDR1 and CDR2: SGDLS and YYNGEE. CDR3: CASSVDSSNQPQHF. The CDR3 bases are TGTGCCAGCAGCGTAGACAGTAGCAATCAGCCCCAGCATTTT.

This clonotype was seen ten or more times. V and J are TRBV24-1 and TRBJ2-2; 12 nucleotides align to TRBD2. The CDR3 extends over 15 amino acids. J lost 9 bases, V lost 7 bases, and 8 bases had no gene match. Germline V CDR1 and CDR2: KGHDR, SFDVKD. The CDR3 bases are TGTGCCACCAGCGGGACTAGCGGGCCACGGAGGGAGCTGTTTTTT. It yields the protein CATSGTSGPRRELFF.

The chain combines TRBV4-3 with TRBJ2-7; TRBD1 agrees at 7 bases. CDR3 length: 14 residues. J gave up 5 bases and V 2 bases, and 6 bases lay outside the gene matches. CDR1 and CDR2 from the germline V gene are LGHNA and YSLEER. The CDR3 loop is CASSQTQGQNEQYF. CDR3 bases: TGCGCCAGCAGCCAAACCCAGGGACAGAACGAGCAGTACTTC.

The chain employs TRBV25-1 and TRBJ2-4, with no clear D. The V end lost 1 base, the J end lost 3 bases, and 10 bases lay between the germline ends. CDR1 is MGHDK and CDR2 is SYGVNS in the germline V gene. The CDR3 has 15 amino acids. The CDR3 DNA sequence: TGTGCCAGCAGTGAATCTGGTTCGGGCAAAAACATTCAGTACTTC. Amino acid sequence: CASSESGSGKNIQYF.